This T cell receptor (beta chain) stems from a study of vaccination effects on CD4 cells after COVID-19. About the research overall: Two-dose vaccination with either BNT162b2 or mRNA-1273 was given to the participants. Study-wide points: Convalescent patients were scarce, and early post-infection timepoints were absent. There was marked clonal contraction among infection- and vaccine-induced clones late after vaccination.

The CDR3 sequence is 15 residues long. Looked up from germline, CDR1 is SGHRS and CDR2 is YFSETQ. V gave up 4 bases and J gave up 3 bases; unmatched junction bases: 6. CD4+ T cells specific for antigen were expanded with viral peptide pools by the ViraFEST assay before sequencing. Investigators separated out CD4+ T cells once about 10 days of culture had passed. None of the vaccinated had previously contracted SARS-CoV-2, and their nucleocapsid antibodies tested negative. IL-2 medium was substituted for half the medium on days 3 and 7. A note on this clone: Its target is unknown.

Sequencing was performed with immunoSEQ multiplex PCR; in TCRdb, only in-frame clones are kept and a portion is missing. The sample lists 25,000 or so clones, 73% occurring once. This receptor was identified in a human donor who received a COVID-19 vaccine. This specimen was CD4+ T cells from PBMCs cultured with SARS-CoV-2 spike peptides, taken before COVID-19 vaccination. The V call is TRBV5-1, the J call TRBJ1-4; TRBD1 matches 7 bases. The CDR3 DNA follows: TGCGCCAGCAGCCCTTGGGACAGTCCTAATGAAAAACTGTTTTTT. Residues: CASSPWDSPNEKLFF.